This T cell receptor (beta chain) emerged from a study of regulatory T cells in long-lasting Graves disease. Findings and caveats of the study: With approximately 2,500 shared public clonotypes, persistent patients exceeded new patients, who shared over 950. Only a small sample size was used, which may have cut accuracy. Graves' patients with persistent disease showed TCR diversity lower than patients newly diagnosed. With persistent disease, TRBV28, TRBJ1-2 and TRBJ2-5 were the favored segments.

CDR1 and CDR2 from the germline V gene are SGHRS and YFSETQ. There are 17 residues in the CDR3. V shed 4 bases and J 5 bases; nucleotides not matched to a gene: 17. In building TCR beta libraries, iRepertoire HTBI primers were used together with Arm-PCR of CDR3 regions. One entry per CDR3 protein results from TCRdb running MiXCR on the multiplex PCR reads. The sample records 400,000 to 600,000 distinct CDR3 sequences, about a fifth being singletons. Sample time point: persistent/refractory GD, antithyroid drugs over 5 years with positive TRAb. TCR sequences were obtained from RNA taken from PBMCs. Comment on this clonotype: Antigen: not known.

Sample: peripheral blood mononuclear cells (PBMCs), taken when the disease was refractory, from a patient treated with antithyroid drugs. The TCR comes from a female donor with Graves disease. The chain uses TRBV5-1 and TRBJ2-5, with 7 bases that match TRBD1. CDR3 sequence: CASSRARQGGHEETQYF. The DNA for the CDR3 is TGCGCCAGCAGCAGGGCGCGACAGGGTGGTCACGAGGAGACCCAGTACTTC.